The 15 T cell receptor beta chains presented below share a single source sample, sequenced in a study of cytomegalovirus exposure and HLA in healthy donors. The repertoire was sequenced with immunoSEQ multiplex PCR; TCRdb's copy has only in-frame clones and lacks some. The sample shows about 200,000 clones, 80% to 90% of them seen only once. Sequencing was carried out using PBMCs. Source of these receptors: a young woman in good health and CMV-seronegative.

The chain couples TRBV4-1 to TRBJ1-5, with a possible D match to TRBD1 (6 bases). V was cut by 0 bases and J by 9 bases, with 18 bases left in between. CDR1 and CDR2 (germline): MGHRA, YSYEKL. The CDR3 totals 16 residues. Here the CDR3 DNA reads TGCGCCAGCAGCCAAGAGGGGCCTGGGGACAATTCGCCCCAGCATTTT. It specifies CASSQEGPGDNSPQHF.

This clone was seen just once. The gene calls are TRBV4-1 and TRBJ2-7; 13 bases fit TRBD2. V lost 1 base, J lost 6 bases, and 9 bases stayed unmatched. The CDR3 is 17 amino acids. Germline V CDR1 and CDR2: MGHRA, YSYEKL. The chain's CDR3 is CASSQASTSGRGGEQYF. CDR3 bases: TGCGCCAGCAGCCAAGCGAGCACTAGCGGGAGGGGAGGCGAGCAGTACTTC.

CDR3 loop: CASSLAGGLSYEQYF. CDR3 in DNA: TGCGCCAGCAGCTTGGCAGGGGGCTTATCCTACGAGCAGTACTTC. The gene calls are TRBV5-1 and TRBJ2-7; 8 bases line up with TRBD1. The V and J ends lost 0 bases and 1 base, in that order; junction bases with no gene match: 3. The CDR3 covers 15 residues. CDR1 and CDR2 from the germline V gene are SGHRS and YFSETQ.

The chain recombines TRBV28 with TRBJ2-5; 16 nucleotides match TRBD2. CDR3 size: 18 residues. CDR1 and CDR2 from the germline V gene are MDHEN and SYDVKM. With 4 bases clipped from V and 2 bases from J, the junction kept 7 bases outside the gene matches. The CDR3 region has the DNA TGTGCCAGCAGTTCGGGACTAGCGGGAGGGCCGACTCAAGAGACCCAGTACTTC. This codes for CASSSGLAGGPTQETQYF.

The genes are TRBV15 and TRBJ1-3, with a possible D match to TRBD1 (6 bases). Per the germline V gene, CDR1 is LNHNV and CDR2 is YYDKDF (reference sequence). The CDR3 length is 17 residues. V was cut by 6 bases and J by 2 bases, with 20 bases left in between. CDR3: CATSRGAGMGTGNTIYF. The CDR3 DNA follows: TGTGCCACCAGTCGGGGGGCGGGAATGGGAACTGGAAACACCATATATTTT.

This sequence joins TRBV27 and TRBJ2-1, with 9 bases matching TRBD2. Unmatched junction bases numbered 9, after V lost 8 bases and J lost 1 base. The germline gives CDR1 MNHEY, CDR2 SMNVEV (reference sequence). The CDR3 extends over 16 amino acids. The CDR3 nucleotides are TGTGCCAGCCGAAGGACTAGCGCGACATCCTACAATGAGCAGTTCTTC. This gives the protein CASRRTSATSYNEQFF.

This clone was detected only once. The rearrangement uses TRBV7-8 and TRBJ2-5; 9 positions agree with TRBD1. Trimming at V came to 5 bases and at J to 4 bases, leaving 17 bases not matched to a gene. The germline V gene encodes CDR1 SGHVS and CDR2 FQNEAQ. The CDR3 runs 18 residues. The CDR3 reads CASSIHTFGGQGGETQYF. The CDR3 nucleotides are TGTGCCAGCAGCATTCACACCTTCGGGGGACAGGGAGGAGAGACCCAGTACTTC.

V is TRBV2 and J is TRBJ1-2; D possibly corresponds to TRBD1 (5 bases). V lost 4 bases and J lost 8, with 23 bases in between. CDR1 and CDR2 (germline): SNHLY, FYNNEI. This CDR3 is built from 16 residues. Here the CDR3 reads CASSGWIGATSWGYTF. CDR3 sequence (DNA): TGTGCCAGCAGTGGGTGGATAGGGGCTACCTCGTGGGGCTACACCTTC.

The V gene is TRBV5-1, the J gene TRBJ1-2; TRBD1 agrees at 7 bases. J was trimmed by 4 bases and V by 1 base; bases with no gene match: 7. This CDR3 region has 15 residues. Germline V lookup: CDR1 SGHRS, CDR2 YFSETQ. Here the CDR3 reads CASSLTGEWGYGYTF. The CDR3, as DNA: TGCGCCAGCAGCTTGACAGGGGAGTGGGGCTATGGCTACACCTTC.

This chain links TRBV7-9 with TRBJ2-3, with D maybe TRBD2 (5 bases). The CDR3 runs to 14 residues. V lost 3 bases to trimming and J lost 5 bases, with 12 bases between them. Germline-derived CDR1 and CDR2 are SEHNR and FQNEAQ (reference sequence). In nucleotides, the CDR3 is TGTGCCAGCAGCTTTATTAGCGCCGGAGATACGCAGTATTTT. Its translation is CASSFISAGDTQYF.

V and J are TRBV6-6 and TRBJ2-7; D possibly corresponds to TRBD1 (5 bases). V was trimmed by 6 bases and J by 7 bases, leaving 19 bases between them. Germline-derived CDR1 and CDR2 are MNHNY and SVGAGI (reference sequence). The CDR3 loop spans 14 amino acids. Here the CDR3 DNA reads TGTGCCAGCAGCTACGCGGAAGGGGTGTGGGAGCAGTACTTC. This encodes CASSYAEGVWEQYF.

CDR3 loop: CASSLVPGGSYEQYF. In DNA form, the CDR3 reads TGCGCCAGCAGCTTGGTGCCAGGTGGGTCCTACGAGCAGTACTTC. This sequence joins TRBV5-1 and TRBJ2-7; D call uncertain. The CDR3 length is 15 residues. Germline CDR1 reads SGHRS; CDR2 reads YFSETQ. V lost 0 bases and J 1 base, leaving 11 bases between the germline ends. Full variable domain (outside the CDR3, taken from reference TRBV5-1 and TRBJ2-7): KAGVTQTPRYLIKTRGQQVTLSCSPISGHRSVSWYQQTPGQGLQFLFEYFSETQRNKGNFPGRFSGRQFSNSRSEMNVSTLELGDSALYLCASSLVPGGSYEQYFGPGTRLTVT.

This chain links TRBV21-1 with TRBJ1-5. TRBV21-1 is assigned pseudogene status. CDR3 size: 15 residues. CDR3 bases: TGTGCCAGCAGCAAGGGGGGGGGTAGCAATCAGCCCCAGCATTTT. Translation gives CASSKGGGSNQPQHF.

The chain couples TRBV7-9 to TRBJ2-3; a possible D gene is TRBD2 (7 bases). V was trimmed by 3 bases and J by 5 bases, leaving 12 bases between them. CDR3 length equals 14 residues. Per the germline V gene, CDR1 is SEHNR and CDR2 is FQNEAQ (reference sequence). The CDR3 region has the DNA TGTGCCAGCAGCTTGCGGGGGCCGGGAGATACGCAGTATTTT. As protein: CASSLRGPGDTQYF.

This chain links TRBV5-4 with TRBJ1-2; 9 bases fit TRBD1. V trimming: 4 bases; J trimming: 8 bases; junction bases outside the gene matches: 9. Germline assignment: CDR1 SGHNT and CDR2 YYREEE (reference sequence). The CDR3 totals 14 residues. The CDR3 DNA is TGTGCCAGCAGCGGGGGGGACAGGGTAGGCGGCTACACCTTC. Protein product: CASSGGDRVGGYTF.